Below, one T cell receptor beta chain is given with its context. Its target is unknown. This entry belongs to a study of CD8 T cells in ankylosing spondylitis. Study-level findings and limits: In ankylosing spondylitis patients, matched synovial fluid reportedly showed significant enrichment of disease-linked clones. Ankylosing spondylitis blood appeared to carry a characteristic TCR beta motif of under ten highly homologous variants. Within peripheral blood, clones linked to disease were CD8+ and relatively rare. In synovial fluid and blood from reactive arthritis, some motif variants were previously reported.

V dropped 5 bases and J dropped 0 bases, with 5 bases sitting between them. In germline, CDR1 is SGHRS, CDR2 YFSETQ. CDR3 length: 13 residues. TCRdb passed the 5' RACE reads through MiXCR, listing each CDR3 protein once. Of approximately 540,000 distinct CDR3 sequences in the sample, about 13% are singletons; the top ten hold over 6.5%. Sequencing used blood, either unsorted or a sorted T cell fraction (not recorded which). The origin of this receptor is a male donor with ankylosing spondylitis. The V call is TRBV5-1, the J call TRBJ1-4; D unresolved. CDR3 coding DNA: TGCGCCAGCAGGGCCACAACTAATGAAAAACTGTTTTTT. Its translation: CASRATTNEKLFF. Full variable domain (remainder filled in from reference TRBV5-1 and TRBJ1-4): KAGVTQTPRYLIKTRGQQVTLSCSPISGHRSVSWYQQTPGQGLQFLFEYFSETQRNKGNFPGRFSGRQFSNSRSEMNVSTLELGDSALYLCASRATTNEKLFFGSGTQLSVL.